A selection of T cell receptor beta chains follows, all from one sample in a study of cytomegalovirus exposure and HLA in healthy donors. Only in-frame clones appear in the TCRdb table, and some are missing; sequencing was by immunoSEQ multiplex PCR. In the table there are approximately 170,000 clones, 85% of which are singletons. The sample was PBMCs. Receptor source: a man aged 18 to 30 in good health and CMV-seropositive. Each CDR3 is given with its conserved first and last residue. A D gene is named only where the DNA matches it firmly. Some rows have no size entry. The others give once, few or many, or a class for an expanded clone.

size,V,D,J,length,CDR3,DNA
NA,TRBV7-9,TRBD1,TRBJ1-2,15,CASSSRTGGRNGYTF,TGTGCCAGCAGCTCCCGGACAGGGGGCCGAAATGGCTACACCTTC
NA,TRBV11-3,NA,TRBJ2-2,15,CASSLGGLNTGELFF,TGTGCCAGCAGCTTAGGGGGGCTGAACACCGGGGAGCTGTTTTTT
NA,TRBV6-1,TRBD1,TRBJ1-2,14,CASSPLDRAYGYTF,TGTGCCAGCAGCCCGCTGGACAGGGCCTATGGCTACACCTTC
NA,TRBV11-3,TRBD2,TRBJ2-1,18,CASSLGAGAIYSYNEQFF,TGTGCCAGCAGCTTAGGAGCGGGGGCGATTTATTCCTACAATGAGCAGTTCTTC
NA,TRBV4-2,TRBD1,TRBJ2-3,16,CASSPPAGTGLDTQYF,TGTGCCAGCAGCCCTCCCGCCGGGACAGGGTTAGATACGCAGTATTTT
NA,TRBV7-9,TRBD2,TRBJ2-5,14,CASSSLAAQETQYF,TGTGCCAGCAGTTCGCTAGCGGCACAAGAGACCCAGTACTTC
once,TRBV5-1,TRBD2,TRBJ2-5,18,CASSPGLAGEGGQETQYF,TGCGCCAGCAGCCCGGGACTAGCGGGAGAGGGGGGCCAAGAGACCCAGTACTTC
NA,TRBV27,NA,TRBJ1-4,18,CASSLSFSGGGYYEKLFF,TGTGCCAGCAGTTTATCCTTTTCGGGGGGCGGTTATTATGAAAAACTGTTTTTT
NA,TRBV7-8,TRBD1,TRBJ2-7,16,CASSLTGGRRASEQYF,TGTGCCAGCAGCCTGACAGGGGGCCGTAGAGCTTCCGAGCAGTACTTC
NA,TRBV6-6,TRBD1,TRBJ1-1,15,CASSFPDRGYAEAFF,TGTGCCAGCAGTTTCCCGGACAGGGGGTACGCTGAAGCTTTCTTT
NA,TRBV19,TRBD2,TRBJ2-7,15,CASSTSSGVSYEQYF,TGTGCCAGTAGTACTTCTAGCGGTGTTTCCTACGAGCAGTACTTC
NA,TRBV19,NA,TRBJ1-3,15,CASHRGGAAGNTIYF,TGTGCCAGTCACCGGGGGGGCGCCGCCGGAAACACCATATATTTT
NA,TRBV7-6,NA,TRBJ2-1,13,CASSYGTSGEQFF,TGTGCCAGCAGCTATGGGACTTCAGGGGAGCAGTTCTTC
few,TRBV7-3,NA,TRBJ1-6,15,CASSLTGGLDSPLHF,TGTGCCAGCAGCTTAACGGGAGGGTTGGATTCACCCCTCCACTTT
once,TRBV4-1,NA,TRBJ1-2,14,CASRLSGLKEDYTF,TGCGCCAGCAGACTCTCTGGGCTGAAGGAGGACTACACCTTC
many,TRBV4-2,TRBD1,TRBJ1-2,16,CASSHPAGGPNYGYTF,TGTGCCAGCAGCCACCCCGCAGGGGGCCCTAACTATGGCTACACCTTC
NA,TRBV6-5,NA,TRBJ2-7,14,CASSYPGRSYEQYF,TGTGCCAGCAGTTACCCAGGCCGATCCTACGAGCAGTACTTC
NA,TRBV2,NA,TRBJ2-5,13,CASTRFREETQYF,TGTGCCAGCACCAGATTCAGGGAAGAGACCCAGTACTTC
NA,TRBV6-4,TRBD2,TRBJ2-3,13,CASASGLTDTQYF,TGTGCCAGTGCTAGCGGGCTCACAGATACGCAGTATTTT
NA,TRBV5-6,NA,TRBJ2-3,15,CASSAFLEQADTQYF,TGTGCCAGCAGCGCATTCCTAGAACAGGCAGATACGCAGTATTTT
NA,TRBV7-6,TRBD1,TRBJ2-2,16,CASSLRQGAVTGELFF,TGTGCCAGCAGCCTCAGACAGGGGGCGGTCACCGGGGAGCTGTTTTTT
NA,TRBV7-8,TRBD2,TRBJ2-2,16,CASSERAGGNTGELFF,TGTGCCAGCAGCGAACGAGCGGGGGGGAACACCGGGGAGCTGTTTTTT
NA,TRBV7-9,NA,TRBJ1-1,15,CASSLGSGPNTEAFF,TGTGCCAGCAGCTTAGGTTCAGGGCCGAACACTGAAGCTTTCTTT
few,TRBV18,NA,TRBJ1-2,12,CASSTSGNGYTF,TGTGCCAGCTCGACCTCAGGGAATGGCTACACCTTC
NA,TRBV5-4,NA,TRBJ2-5,15,CASSLERERGETQYF,TGTGCCAGCAGCTTGGAACGGGAGAGGGGAGAGACCCAGTACTTC
few,TRBV30,NA,TRBJ1-2,16,CAWSRHLRESIYGYTF,TGTGCCTGGAGCCGACACCTCAGGGAATCTATCTATGGCTACACCTTC
NA,TRBV5-1,NA,TRBJ1-2,12,CASSTDRLGYTF,TGCGCCAGCAGCACCGACAGGCTGGGCTACACCTTC
NA,TRBV7-2,TRBD2,TRBJ2-5,15,CASSLGTSGGETQYF,TGTGCCAGCAGCCTCGGGACTAGCGGGGGAGAGACCCAGTACTTC
NA,TRBV10-2,NA,TRBJ2-2,16,CASSESAGLWAGELFF,TGCGCCAGCAGTGAGTCGGCAGGGCTGTGGGCCGGGGAGCTGTTTTTT